The 20 T cell receptor beta chains in this list originate from one sample, sequenced in a study of control samples from healthy donors and cancer patients. Generated by immunoSEQ multiplex PCR, the TCRdb table keeps only in-frame clones and is missing some. The table has 100,000 to 130,000 clones, about 80% seen once. The sequenced sample consisted of blood. These receptor sequences come from a man between 18 and 35 years old in good health.

The chain employs TRBV7-9 and TRBJ1-4; TRBD1 matches 8 bases. Germline V gene sequence: CDR1 SEHNR, CDR2 FQNEAQ (reference sequence). J lost 8 bases, V lost 5 bases, and 13 bases had no gene match. The CDR3 is 16 residues long. CDR3 in amino acids: CASSPGQGQRGEKLFF. CDR3 bases: TGTGCCAGCAGCCCCGGACAGGGTCAACGAGGAGAAAAACTGTTTTTT.

The chain couples TRBV7-8 to TRBJ2-2; weak D call: TRBD1 (7 bases). The CDR3 is 17 residues long. Between the trimmed V and J ends, which lost 5 bases and 1 base, there was a span of 17 bases. Germline-derived CDR1 and CDR2 are SGHVS and FQNEAQ. The CDR3 nucleotides read TGTGCCAGCAGCCTCCGCGGGACAGCAGTGAACACCGGGGAGCTGTTTTTT. Its protein product is CASSLRGTAVNTGELFF.

The genes are TRBV24-1 and TRBJ2-1; possibly TRBD1 for D (5 bases). The CDR3 is 13 residues long. In germline, CDR1 is KGHDR, CDR2 SFDVKD. Trimming cost V 4 bases and J 6 bases, with 9 bases left between them. CDR3 residues: CATSESGSNEQFF. CDR3 nucleotides: TGTGCCACCAGTGAGTCAGGGTCCAATGAGCAGTTCTTC.

This clone was seen a handful of times. The rearrangement joins TRBV2 to TRBJ1-1, with D unresolved. The CDR3 has 14 amino acids. CDR1 is SNHLY and CDR2 is FYNNEI in the germline V gene. The V and J ends lost 5 bases and 0 bases respectively, with 10 bases between them. The CDR3 loop reads CASSSTLVNTEAFF. The DNA for the CDR3 is TGTGCCAGCAGTTCTACATTGGTGAACACTGAAGCTTTCTTT.

The CDR3 sequence: CASSLIREGGPQYF. CDR3 bases: TGTGCCAGCAGCTTAATCAGGGAGGGGGGCCCGCAGTATTTT. The chain joins TRBV7-2 to TRBJ2-3; possibly TRBD2 for D (7 bases). V lost 2 bases and J lost 10, with 16 bases in between. Germline V gives CDR1 SGHTA, CDR2 FQGNSA. The CDR3 consists of 14 residues.

The gene calls are TRBV2 and TRBJ1-6; D is ambiguous. Looked up from germline, CDR1 is SNHLY and CDR2 is FYNNEI. This CDR3 spans 17 amino acids. Between the trimmed V and J ends, which lost 1 base and 0 bases, there was a span of 10 bases. This CDR3 reads CASSEGPLSSYNSPLHF. CDR3 coding DNA: TGTGCCAGCAGTGAAGGCCCGCTGAGCTCCTATAATTCACCCCTCCACTTT.

V gene TRBV25-1 combines with J gene TRBJ2-1; D might be TRBD1 or TRBD2, each matching 5 bases. From germline, CDR1 is MGHDK and CDR2 SYGVNS. V dropped 2 bases and J dropped 5 bases, with 16 bases sitting between them. CDR3 length: 16 amino acids. CDR3 sequence reads: CASSEIAGDSNNEQFF. DNA of the CDR3: TGTGCCAGCAGTGAAATTGCGGGCGACAGCAACAATGAGCAGTTCTTC.

The genes are TRBV5-1 and TRBJ1-4; 7 bases agree with TRBD1. Per the germline V gene, CDR1 is SGHRS and CDR2 is YFSETQ. The CDR3 contains 15 residues. J gave up 4 bases and V 4 bases, and 7 bases lay outside the gene matches. The CDR3 protein is CASSPRQGINEKLFF. CDR3 DNA: TGCGCCAGCAGCCCGAGACAGGGAATTAATGAAAAACTGTTTTTT.

The chain carries TRBV5-4 and TRBJ2-2; 7 bases match TRBD1. The V and J ends lost 5 bases and 0 bases, in that order; junction bases with no gene match: 7. The CDR3 runs to 16 residues. Germline V gene data show CDR1 as SGHNT and CDR2 as YYREEE (reference sequence). Written as DNA, the CDR3 is TGTGCCAGCAGTACCCGGGACAGATCGAACACCGGGGAGCTGTTTTTT. This translates into CASSTRDRSNTGELFF.

This chain links TRBV25-1 with TRBJ2-3, with 12 bases matching TRBD2. CDR1 MGHDK and CDR2 SYGVNS come from the germline V gene. V was clipped by 3 bases and J by 5 bases; unmatched bases: 6. The CDR3 runs to 16 residues. CDR3 residues: CASSDATSGGQDTQYF. The CDR3 DNA follows: TGTGCCAGCAGTGATGCCACTAGCGGGGGGCAAGATACGCAGTATTTT.

The chain has TRBV15 and TRBJ1-5; tentative D call: TRBD1 (5 bases). The CDR3 spans 15 residues. V dropped 0 bases and J dropped 6 bases, with 12 bases sitting between them. Germline-derived CDR1 and CDR2 are LNHNV and YYDKDF (reference sequence). DNA of the CDR3: TGTGCCACCAGCAGAGACAGGGCAGTAGGTCAGCCCCAGCATTTT. Protein product: CATSRDRAVGQPQHF. Full variable domain (missing parts from reference TRBV15 and TRBJ1-5): DAMVIQNPRYQVTQFGKPVTLSCSQTLNHNVMYWYQQKSSQAPKLLFHYYDKDFNNEADTPDNFQSRRPNTSFCFLDIRSPGLGDTAMYLCATSRDRAVGQPQHFGDGTRLSIL.

The CDR3: CASSGVLDEQFF. CDR3 nucleotide sequence: TGTGCCAGCAGTGGGGTTTTAGATGAGCAGTTCTTC. The chain is built from TRBV27 and TRBJ2-1; D not certain. The CDR3 totals 12 residues. Germline V gives CDR1 MNHEY, CDR2 SMNVEV (reference sequence). V was clipped by 5 bases and J by 8 bases, with 10 bases between them.

This sequence joins TRBV30 and TRBJ1-2; no reliable D call. The CDR3 covers 12 residues. Germline-derived CDR1 and CDR2 are GTSNPN and SVGIG (reference sequence). V was clipped by 0 bases and J by 3 bases, with 5 bases between them. CDR3 sequence: CAWSVTHYGYTF. In DNA form, the CDR3 reads TGTGCCTGGAGTGTGACACACTATGGCTACACCTTC.

J is TRBJ1-2 and V is TRBV6-5; D remains unclear. This CDR3 has 15 amino acids. Germline lookup yields CDR1 MNHEY and CDR2 SVGAGI. V was clipped by 0 bases and J by 3 bases, with 11 bases between them. The CDR3 is CASSYSSRRDYGYTF. DNA of the CDR3: TGTGCCAGCAGTTACTCGAGCAGGAGGGACTATGGCTACACCTTC.

This clone showed up just once. The chain uses TRBV6-5 and TRBJ2-7; 9 nucleotides line up with TRBD1. The V gene's germline CDR1 is MNHEY and CDR2 SVGAGI. The ends lost 6 bases at V and 7 bases at J; junction bases unmatched: 10. The CDR3 is made up of 14 amino acids. The CDR3 sequence: CASSSGQGRWEQYF. The CDR3 bases are TGTGCCAGCAGCTCCGGACAGGGGAGGTGGGAGCAGTACTTC.

This chain uses TRBV28 with TRBJ1-1; 8 bases fit TRBD1. Germline V gene data show CDR1 as MDHEN and CDR2 as SYDVKM. This CDR3 is 17 amino acids long. The ends lost 4 bases at V and 0 bases at J; junction bases unmatched: 10. CDR3 in amino acids: CASSSWTGPTMNTEAFF. The CDR3 DNA reads TGTGCCAGCAGTTCTTGGACAGGGCCCACAATGAACACTGAAGCTTTCTTT. Drawing the rest from reference TRBV28 and TRBJ1-1, the complete variable domain is DVKVTQSSRYLVKRTGEKVFLECVQDMDHENMFWYRQDPGLGLRLIYFSYDVKMKEKGDIPEGYSVSREKKERFSLILESASTNQTSMYLCASSSWTGPTMNTEAFFGQGTRLTVV.

The chain uses TRBV7-2 and TRBJ1-1; D is ambiguous. Looked up from germline, CDR1 is SGHTA and CDR2 is FQGNSA. The CDR3 is made up of 15 amino acids. The ends were cut back, 1 base at V and 2 bases at J, with 11 bases in the middle. The CDR3 DNA is TGTGCCAGCAGCTTAGATGGAGGAATTAACACTGAAGCTTTCTTT. It yields the protein CASSLDGGINTEAFF.

The genes are TRBV4-3 and TRBJ1-5; D uncertain. The V end lost 0 bases, the J end lost 8 bases, and 14 bases lay between the germline ends. The CDR3 is made up of 15 amino acids. Per the germline V gene, CDR1 is LGHNA and CDR2 is YSLEER. The CDR3, as DNA: TGCGCCAGCAGCCAAGAATTCGGGAGACCGGAGCCCCAGCATTTT. Protein: CASSQEFGRPEPQHF.

The chain is built from TRBV4-3 and TRBJ2-7; no definite D call. This CDR3 region has 15 residues. CDR1 and CDR2 from the germline V gene are LGHNA and YSLEER. V lost 1 base to trimming and J lost 3 bases, with 13 bases between them. The CDR3 DNA reads as TGCGCCAGCAGCCAAGCCTCAAGGTACGGCTACGAGCAGTACTTC. Amino acids: CASSQASRYGYEQYF.

The chain carries TRBV25-1 and TRBJ2-7; D ambiguous. The germline V gene encodes CDR1 MGHDK and CDR2 SYGVNS. The V end was cut by 3 bases, the J end by 1 base, with 13 bases between. This CDR3 contains 15 residues. CDR3 nucleotides: TGTGCCAGCAGTGACCCGCATGGGGATTCCTACGAGCAGTACTTC. Translation gives CASSDPHGDSYEQYF.